This is a list of T cell receptor beta chains from one sample in a study of shared clonotypes between healthy human individuals. Sequencing was performed with immunoSEQ multiplex PCR; in TCRdb, only in-frame clones are kept and a portion is missing. The sample lists around 2.5 million clones, roughly 93% occurring once. The sequenced material came from naive CD4+ T cells from PBMCs. The receptors were gathered from a man between 18 and 29 years old in good health. Some clones in this sample may be carry-over from other donors' samples. The CDR3 runs from the conserved cysteine through the conserved F or W. D genes are given only for firm matches.

TGTGCCAGCAGCTTAGCGCCTAGCGGACCCTACGAGCAGTACTTC,CASSLAPSGPYEQYF,TRBV11-2,TRBJ2-7,TRBD2
TGTGCCAGCGGACAGGGGCTTAATTCACCCCTCCACTTT,CASGQGLNSPLHF,TRBV27,TRBJ1-6,TRBD1
TGCACCAGCAGCCAAGATGGGGAGGTGGGGCAGAACAATGAGCAGTTCTTC,CTSSQDGEVGQNNEQFF,TRBV1,TRBJ2-1,-
TGTGCCAGCAGTTCTTTACAGGGATTCTACGAGCAGTACTTC,CASSSLQGFYEQYF,TRBV28,TRBJ2-7,-
TGTGCCAGCAGTTTTCTCCAGAGCTCCTACGAGCAGTACTTC,CASSFLQSSYEQYF,TRBV28,TRBJ2-7,-
TGTGCCAGCAGTCCGGGACTAGCGAGGAAGACCCAGTACTTC,CASSPGLARKTQYF,TRBV27,TRBJ2-5,TRBD2
TGTGCCAGTAGTAGCCCGGGGCTGCCGACCCGATGGACTGAAGCTTTCTTT,CASSSPGLPTRWTEAFF,TRBV19,TRBJ1-1,-
TGTGCCAGCAGCTTAGTCGGCAGACCAGGGACCGGGGAGCTGTTTTTT,CASSLVGRPGTGELFF,TRBV7-2,TRBJ2-2,-
TGTGCCAGTAGTATCGGTCTGGGAGCGGGCTCTGGAAACACCATATATTTT,CASSIGLGAGSGNTIYF,TRBV19,TRBJ1-3,-
TGTGCCAGCAGTTATTCCGGAGGACAGGGACCCTACGAGCAGTACTTC,CASSYSGGQGPYEQYF,TRBV6-5,TRBJ2-7,TRBD1
TGTGCCAGCTCTTCTGCCCCTAGCGGTACCTACAATGAGCAGTTCTTC,CASSSAPSGTYNEQFF,TRBV28,TRBJ2-1,TRBD2
TGCGCCAGCACCCGAAGCGGGAGTGGGGGTGAGCAGTTCTTC,CASTRSGSGGEQFF,TRBV5-1,TRBJ2-1,TRBD2
TGTGCCAGCAGCTGGGGGTCCAGTAACTATGGCTACACCTTC,CASSWGSSNYGYTF,TRBV7-2,TRBJ1-2,-